The sequence of this T cell receptor (beta chain) was determined in a study of blood T cell repertoires in COVID-19 (dated by TCRdb to about 2020). Study-wide context: The collaborator samples originated in the United States, Italy and Spain and spanned the acute and convalescent phases of COVID-19. The repertoires were made available in a free public database intended to serve as a resource for research on the immune response to SARS-CoV-2. Subjects who had been exposed to COVID-19, were actively infected with it, or had recovered from it provided the deeply sampled blood TCRbeta repertoires that made up the dataset. The material from the prospective study consisted of cDNA or gDNA derived from T cells, B-cell-depleted T cells, or PBMCs. Where HLA class I and class II types were available, the types were taken from metadata supplied by the sample provider, not from assay-based typing. Nearly every sample came with metadata listing a de-identified subject ID, COVID-19 status, age in years and sex. Samples were obtained from the ongoing ImmuneRACE study (first 160 participants) and from about 1,300 subjects provided by 6 global collaborators.

The collaborating institutions used their own protocols to collect whole blood in K2EDTA tubes. For TCRbeta analysis, collaborator samples were shipped as frozen whole blood, as isolated PBMCs, or as DNA extracted from either sample type. Points on this clone: No cognate antigen has been identified for it. No base quality values were provided; no much bigger clone lies one nucleotide off.

The immunoSEQ Assay, a bias-controlled multiplex PCR, was used to amplify TCRbeta CDR3 regions from genomic DNA. The study's own analysis went as follows. The number of nucleated cells in each sample was estimated from the amplification of reference gene primers within the assay. Sequence reads were collapsed and filtered to measure the absolute abundance of every unique TCRbeta CDR3 rearrangement. For each sample, productive Simpson clonality was calculated as the square root of Simpson's diversity index over productive rearrangements. Drawn from immuneACCESS, this table holds only the in-frame rearrangements with V and J called that TCRdb kept. Clones are partly lost; checked studies trace under half to an unresolved V gene and leave the rest unexplained. V and J calls and clone size come straight from that table; D and trimming were deduced from the DNA. This sample gives about 240,000 clones in total; around 83% of them show up just once. 9.5% to 15% of the sample comes from the top ten.

General findings and caveats noted by the study authors: How much clinical and demographic metadata was included differed by source and by participant, and the metadata was provided uncurated.

The TCR originated in a woman aged 55-70 years with active or convalescent COVID-19. Sample: peripheral blood.

The sequenced DNA: TGCAGCGTTGCCTATTACACCGGGGAGCTGTTTTTT. Translated, this is CSVAYYTGELFF. This chain joins TRBV29-1 to TRBJ2-2, with the identity of the D gene unclear. From the cysteine up to the phenylalanine, the CDR3 has a length of 12 residues. The kept DNA is CDR3 alone, 36 bases in frame from the first base. CDR1 and CDR2 are read off the germline V gene as SQVTM and ANQGSEA. Trimming takes 4 bases from V and 3 bases from J, and the germline ends sit 6 bases apart.